This TCR beta chain was obtained from a study of cytomegalovirus exposure and HLA in healthy donors. Study-level information: Inside one of the first data releases sat around 80 million unique TCRs taken from HLA-typed donors. Study-level findings and limits: Confirmation was obtained in vitro that a few CMV-associated chains are specific for CMV antigens. CMV serostatus was the sole immune exposure data available.

To note about this clone: The antigen is undetermined.

60 Vbeta and 13 Jbeta primers were used in PCR. Generated by immunoSEQ multiplex PCR, the TCRdb table keeps only in-frame clones and is missing some. The table records 120,000 or so clones, over 70% of them present only once. The germline gives CDR1 MNHEY, CDR2 SVGAGI. The CDR3 totals 14 residues. V lost 4 bases, J lost 4 bases, and 4 bases stayed unmatched. This receptor was taken from a female donor in good health and CMV-seronegative. Sequencing used PBMCs. This rearrangement joins TRBV6-5 to TRBJ2-3; 8 nucleotides match TRBD1. The CDR3 nucleotides are TGTGCCAGCAGTTGGGGACAGGCGGCAGATACGCAGTATTTT. Encoded protein: CASSWGQAADTQYF.